Presented here are 16 T cell receptor beta chains from one specimen sequenced in a study of neoadjuvant nivolumab and ipilimumab in lung cancer. Data came from immunoSEQ multiplex PCR; TCRdb stores just in-frame clones and leaves some out. The profile shows 40,000 to 55,000 clones, approximately 90% of them singletons. Sequencing used blood, obtained before neoadjuvant nivolumab, alone or with ipilimumab. The receptors shown here come from an adult with non-small cell lung cancer. Some clones in this sample may be carry-over from other donors' samples.

The chain recombines TRBV2 with TRBJ2-7; unclear D gene. The V and J ends lost 3 bases and 7 bases respectively, with 13 bases between them. This CDR3 has 13 amino acids. Germline-derived CDR1 and CDR2 are SNHLY and FYNNEI. The CDR3 region is CASSDGFALEQYF. The CDR3, as DNA: TGTGCCAGCAGTGATGGTTTCGCGTTGGAGCAGTACTTC.

This chain uses TRBV7-9 with TRBJ1-2, with D possibly being TRBD1 (5 bases). The V end was cut by 8 bases, the J end by 8 bases, with 15 bases between. Germline assignment: CDR1 SEHNR and CDR2 FQNEAQ (reference sequence). This CDR3 is 12 amino acids long. The chain's CDR3 is CASHGGGTGYTF. CDR3 bases: TGTGCCAGCCATGGGGGAGGGACCGGCTACACCTTC.

J is TRBJ1-1 and V is TRBV7-9; 9 bases are shared with TRBD1. CDR1 and CDR2 from the germline V gene are SEHNR and FQNEAQ (reference sequence). This CDR3 is built from 17 residues. The V and J ends lost 3 bases and 4 bases, in that order; junction bases with no gene match: 12. CDR3 sequence: CASSFSTGGAAGTEAFF. The CDR3, as DNA: TGTGCCAGCAGCTTTTCCACAGGGGGCGCTGCCGGCACTGAAGCTTTCTTT.

The chain uses TRBV1 and TRBJ2-7; no DNA check was done on the table's D call, TRBD2. TRBV1 counts as a pseudogene. The CDR3 covers 20 residues. CDR3 coding DNA: TGCACCAGCAGCCAAAGGGTTCCGGGACTAGCGGACTTCGCCTCCTACGAGCAGTACTTC. Protein product: CTSSQRVPGLADFASYEQYF.

This chain joins TRBV6-1 and TRBJ2-7; no reliable D call. Germline V CDR1 and CDR2: MNHNS, SASEGT. The CDR3 spans 11 residues. The V gene lost 4 bases and the J gene lost 9 bases, with 10 bases spanning the gap. The CDR3 reads CASSATEVQYF. The DNA of the CDR3 is TGTGCCAGCAGTGCCACAGAGGTGCAGTACTTC.

J is TRBJ2-5 and V is TRBV9; 12 nucleotides agree with TRBD2. Unmatched junction bases numbered 3, after V lost 0 bases and J lost 3 bases. The V gene's germline CDR1 is SGDLS and CDR2 YYNGEE. CDR3 length equals 16 residues. In nucleotides, the CDR3 is TGTGCCAGCAGCGTAGGACTAGCGGGAGCTGAAGAGACCCAGTACTTC. Protein sequence: CASSVGLAGAEETQYF.

The CDR3 coding sequence is TGTGCCAGCAGCCCCACCAGACTAGTAAGGAAAGATACGCAGTATTTT. It yields the protein CASSPTRLVRKDTQYF. This sequence joins TRBV7-9 and TRBJ2-3, with D possibly matching TRBD2 (6 bases). CDR3 length equals 16 residues. Germline loops: CDR1 SEHNR, CDR2 FQNEAQ (reference sequence). Trimming removed 5 bases at V and 5 bases at J, with 20 bases between.

J is TRBJ1-3 and V is TRBV6-5; no reliable D call. Looked up from germline, CDR1 is MNHEY and CDR2 is SVGAGI. This CDR3 is 14 amino acids long. With 4 bases removed from V and 3 bases from J, the gap between germline ends came to 10 bases. CDR3: CASSLRRFGNTIYF. CDR3 nucleotide sequence: TGTGCCAGCAGTTTGAGGCGGTTTGGAAACACCATATATTTT.

The chain links TRBV5-6 to TRBJ2-1, with 11 bases identical to TRBD2. Germline CDR1 reads SGHDT; CDR2 reads YYEEEE. This CDR3 is built from 16 residues. The J segment lost 3 bases and the V segment lost 2 bases, leaving 4 bases of the junction unmatched. The CDR3 region has the DNA TGTGCCAGCAGCTTTACTAGCGGGAGTATCTACAATGAGCAGTTCTTC. Translating it yields CASSFTSGSIYNEQFF.

The chain employs TRBV5-1 and TRBJ1-1; D is uncertain. Germline CDR1 is SGHRS and CDR2 is YFSETQ. The CDR3 loop spans 15 amino acids. Between the trimmed V and J ends, which lost 0 bases and 6 bases, there was a span of 15 bases. The CDR3 protein is CASSLEAERAAEAFF. The DNA of the CDR3 is TGCGCCAGCAGCTTGGAGGCGGAAAGGGCTGCTGAAGCTTTCTTT.

The chain employs TRBV14 and TRBJ2-5; D is ambiguous. The CDR3 is made up of 16 amino acids. The V gene lost 0 bases and the J gene lost 4 bases, with 15 bases spanning the gap. Germline lookup yields CDR1 SGHDN and CDR2 FVKESK. CDR3 sequence (DNA): TGTGCCAGCAGCCAAGACAGGCTGATTATGGGAGAGACCCAGTACTTC. Amino acids: CASSQDRLIMGETQYF.

J is TRBJ2-7 and V is TRBV6-5; 8 nucleotides match TRBD1. CDR1 and CDR2 (germline): MNHEY, SVGAGI. The V and J ends lost 6 bases and 1 base, in that order; junction bases with no gene match: 8. CDR3 length: 15 amino acids. In DNA, the CDR3 is TGTGCCAGCAGCCCTGGACAGGGATTTTCCTACGAGCAGTACTTC. Translated, it gives CASSPGQGFSYEQYF.

The chain is built from TRBV20-1 and TRBJ2-7, with D maybe TRBD1 (6 bases). In germline, CDR1 is DFQATT, CDR2 SNEGSKA (reference sequence). The CDR3 length is 11 residues. Trimming took off 5 bases at V and 4 bases at J, with 9 bases between the two ends. The CDR3, as DNA: TGCAGTGCTGAAAGGGGGTACGAGCAGTACTTC. This gives the protein CSAERGYEQYF.

This clone has just one count. The gene calls are TRBV7-2 and TRBJ1-2; D is ambiguous. The germline V gene has CDR1 SGHTA and CDR2 FQGNSA. Trimming took off 5 bases at V and 2 bases at J, with 12 bases between the two ends. This CDR3 is 14 amino acids long. CDR3 sequence reads: CASSEPGGNYGYTF. The CDR3 coding sequence is TGTGCCAGCAGCGAGCCGGGCGGGAACTATGGCTACACCTTC.

V is TRBV18 and J is TRBJ2-2, with 9 nucleotides matching TRBD1. Germline CDR1 KGHSH, CDR2 LQKENI. V was clipped by 3 bases and J by 5 bases; unmatched bases: 4. The length of the CDR3 is 15 residues. CDR3 region: CASSPGQGKTGELFF. The CDR3 bases are TGTGCCAGCTCACCGGGACAGGGAAAAACCGGGGAGCTGTTTTTT.

This clone showed up just a few times. V is TRBV5-1 and J is TRBJ2-3; D gene unclear. CDR3 size: 13 residues. From germline, CDR1 is SGHRS and CDR2 YFSETQ. V gave up 0 bases and J gave up 5 bases, with 7 bases separating them. CDR3 DNA: TGCGCCAGCAGCTTGGCGTTGGGAGATACGCAGTATTTT. As protein: CASSLALGDTQYF.